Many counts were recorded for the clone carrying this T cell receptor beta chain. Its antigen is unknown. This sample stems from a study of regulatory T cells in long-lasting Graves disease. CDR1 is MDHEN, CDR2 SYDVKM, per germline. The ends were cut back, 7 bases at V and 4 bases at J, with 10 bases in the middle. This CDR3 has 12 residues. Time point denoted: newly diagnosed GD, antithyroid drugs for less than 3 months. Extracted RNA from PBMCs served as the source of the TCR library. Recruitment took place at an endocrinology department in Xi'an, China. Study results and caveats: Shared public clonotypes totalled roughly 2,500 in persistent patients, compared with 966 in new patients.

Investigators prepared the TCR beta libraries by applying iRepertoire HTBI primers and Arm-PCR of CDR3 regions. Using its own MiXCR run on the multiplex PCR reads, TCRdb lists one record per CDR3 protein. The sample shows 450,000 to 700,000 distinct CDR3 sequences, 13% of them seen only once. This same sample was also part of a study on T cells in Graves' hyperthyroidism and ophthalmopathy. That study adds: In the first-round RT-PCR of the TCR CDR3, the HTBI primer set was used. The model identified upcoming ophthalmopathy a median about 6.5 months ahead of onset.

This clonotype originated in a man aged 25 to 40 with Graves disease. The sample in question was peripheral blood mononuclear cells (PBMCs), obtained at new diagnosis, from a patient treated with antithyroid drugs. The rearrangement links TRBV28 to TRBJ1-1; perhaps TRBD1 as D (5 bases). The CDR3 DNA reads TGTGCCAGCATCTCCCAGGGCACTGAAGCTTTCTTT. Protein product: CASISQGTEAFF.